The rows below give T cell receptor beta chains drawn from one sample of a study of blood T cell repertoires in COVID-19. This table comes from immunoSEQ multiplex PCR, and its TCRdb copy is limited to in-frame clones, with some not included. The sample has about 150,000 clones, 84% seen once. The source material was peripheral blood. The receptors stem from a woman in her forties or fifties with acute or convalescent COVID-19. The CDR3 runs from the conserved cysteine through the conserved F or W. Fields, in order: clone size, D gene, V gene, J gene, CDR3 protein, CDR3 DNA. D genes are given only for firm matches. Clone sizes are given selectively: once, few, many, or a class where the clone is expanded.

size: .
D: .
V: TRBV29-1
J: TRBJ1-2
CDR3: CSGRAGYGYTF
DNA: TGCAGCGGCAGGGCCGGCTATGGCTACACCTTC

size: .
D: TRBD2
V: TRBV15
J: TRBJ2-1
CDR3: CATSRDKTSGRVNEQFF
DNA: TGTGCCACCAGCAGAGATAAGACTAGCGGGAGGGTTAATGAGCAGTTCTTC

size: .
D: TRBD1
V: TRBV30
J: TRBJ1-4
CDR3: CAWGSNIGGAMGTNEKLFF
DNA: TGTGCCTGGGGAAGCAACATAGGGGGCGCCATGGGAACTAATGAAAAACTGTTTTTT

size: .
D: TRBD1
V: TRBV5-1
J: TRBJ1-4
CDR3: CASSNSGTGPEKLFF
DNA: TGCGCCAGCAGCAACTCCGGGACAGGGCCGGAAAAACTGTTTTTT

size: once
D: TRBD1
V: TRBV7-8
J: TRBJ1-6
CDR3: CASSLMGTVNSPLHF
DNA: TGTGCCAGCAGCTTAATGGGGACAGTTAATTCACCCCTCCACTTT

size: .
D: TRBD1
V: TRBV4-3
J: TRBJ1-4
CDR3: CASSVTGGKGEKLFF
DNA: TGCGCCAGCAGCGTTACAGGGGGAAAAGGTGAAAAACTGTTTTTT

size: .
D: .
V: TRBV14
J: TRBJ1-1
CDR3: CASSPLVRNTEAFF
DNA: TGTGCCAGCAGCCCACTAGTAAGGAACACTGAAGCTTTCTTT

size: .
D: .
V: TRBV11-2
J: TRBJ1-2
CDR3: CASSSPGFYGYTF
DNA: TGTGCCAGCAGCTCACCGGGATTCTATGGCTACACCTTC

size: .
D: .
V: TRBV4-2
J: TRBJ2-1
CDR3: CASSQAVAPYNEQFF
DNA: TGTGCCAGCAGCCAAGCGGTAGCCCCCTACAATGAGCAGTTCTTC

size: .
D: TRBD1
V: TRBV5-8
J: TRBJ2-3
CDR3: CASSLRQGYTDTQYF
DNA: TGTGCCAGCAGCTTAAGACAGGGGTACACAGATACGCAGTATTTT

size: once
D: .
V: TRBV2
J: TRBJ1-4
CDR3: CASNLPQEAQLF
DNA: TGTGCCAGCAACCTACCCCAAGAGGCTCAGCTTTTT

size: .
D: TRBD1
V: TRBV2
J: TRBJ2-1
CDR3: CASSDNGGTGGSYNEQFF
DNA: TGTGCCAGCAGTGACAATGGGGGGACAGGGGGCTCCTACAATGAGCAGTTCTTC

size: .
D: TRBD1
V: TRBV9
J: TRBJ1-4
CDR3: CASSSAPRTGGNEKLFF
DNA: TGTGCCAGCAGCTCAGCCCCCCGGACAGGGGGTAATGAAAAACTGTTTTTT

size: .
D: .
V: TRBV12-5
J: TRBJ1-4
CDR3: CASGLRQGAEKLFF
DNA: TGTGCTAGTGGTTTGCGCCAGGGTGCTGAAAAACTGTTTTTT

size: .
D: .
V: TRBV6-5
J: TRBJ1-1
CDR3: CASRQVRGAAAFF
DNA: TGTGCCAGCAGGCAGGTCAGGGGCGCGGCGGCTTTCTTT

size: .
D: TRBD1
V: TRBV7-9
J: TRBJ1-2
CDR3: CASSPRDSSNYGYTF
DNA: TGTGCCAGCAGCCCCCGGGACAGCTCTAACTATGGCTACACCTTC

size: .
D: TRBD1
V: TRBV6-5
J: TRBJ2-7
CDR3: CASSKTGLESEQYF
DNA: TGTGCCAGCAGTAAGACAGGGCTCGAGTCCGAGCAGTACTTC